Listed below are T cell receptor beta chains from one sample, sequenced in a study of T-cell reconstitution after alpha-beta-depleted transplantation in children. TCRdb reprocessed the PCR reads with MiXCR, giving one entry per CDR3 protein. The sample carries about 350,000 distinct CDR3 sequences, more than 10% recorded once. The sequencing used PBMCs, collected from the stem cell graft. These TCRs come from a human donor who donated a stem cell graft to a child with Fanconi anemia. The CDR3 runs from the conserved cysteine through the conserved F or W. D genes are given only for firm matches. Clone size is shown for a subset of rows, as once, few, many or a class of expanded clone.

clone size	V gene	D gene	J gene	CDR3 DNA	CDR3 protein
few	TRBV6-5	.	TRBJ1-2	TGTGCCAGCAGTTCAATCTATGGCTACACCTTC	CASSSIYGYTF
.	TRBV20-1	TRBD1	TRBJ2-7	TGCAGTGCAAAGACAGGGAGCTCCTACGAGCAGTACTTC	CSAKTGSSYEQYF
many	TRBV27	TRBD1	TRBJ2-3	TGTGCCAGCAGGATGGTGACAGGGTCGGGTACGCAGTATTTT	CASRMVTGSGTQYF
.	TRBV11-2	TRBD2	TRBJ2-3	TGTGCCAGCAGCCACGGGACTAGTGAGGTAGTCCGTGACACAGATACGCAGTATTTT	CASSHGTSEVVRDTDTQYF
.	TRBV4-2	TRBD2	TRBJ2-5	TGTGCCAGCGCCGGGGGCGGGGGGGCACAAGAGACCCAGTACTTC	CASAGGGGAQETQYF
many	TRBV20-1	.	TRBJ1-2	TGCAGTGCCTGGGGGAAAGTTAACTATGGCTACACCTTC	CSAWGKVNYGYTF
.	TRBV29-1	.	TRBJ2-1	TGCAGCGTTGAAGACCCACGCGTAGCTCTTTATCCCAATGAGCAGTTCTTC	CSVEDPRVALYPNEQFF
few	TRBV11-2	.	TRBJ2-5	TGTGCCAGCAGCCTCTCTCACTTGGTGACCCAGTACTTC	CASSLSHLVTQYF
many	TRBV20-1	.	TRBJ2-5	TGCAGTGCTAGAGATACATTACAGGATTGGGAAGAGACCCAGTACTTC	CSARDTLQDWEETQYF
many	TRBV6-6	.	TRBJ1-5	TGTGCCAGCAGACCAGACAGTAGCAATCAGCCCCAGCATTTT	CASRPDSSNQPQHF
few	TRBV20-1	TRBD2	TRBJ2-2	TGCAGTGCTAGTGGGCTAGCGGGCACCGGGGAGCTGTTTTTT	CSASGLAGTGELFF
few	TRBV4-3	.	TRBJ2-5	TGCGCCAGCAGCCAATTTTTAGCACAGGGCGGGAAGGAGACCCAGTACTTC	CASSQFLAQGGKETQYF
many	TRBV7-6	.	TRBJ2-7	TGTGCCAGCAGCCCGGGACCCCCCTGGGGGCAGTACTTC	CASSPGPPWGQYF
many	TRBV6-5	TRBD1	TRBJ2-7	TGTGCCAGCAGTTCCCGGACAGGCTCCTACGAGCAGTACTTC	CASSSRTGSYEQYF
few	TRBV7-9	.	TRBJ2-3	TGTGCCAGCAGCTTAGAGGGGCTAGTAGATACGCAGTATTTT	CASSLEGLVDTQYF
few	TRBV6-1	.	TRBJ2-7	TGTGCCAGCAGTGTCACAGGGTTAACCTACGAGCAGTACTTC	CASSVTGLTYEQYF
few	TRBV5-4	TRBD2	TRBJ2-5	TGTGCCAGCAGCTTGGGGAGCGGGGTCCCAGAGACCCAGTACTTC	CASSLGSGVPETQYF
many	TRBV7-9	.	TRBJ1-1	TGTGCCGGGAAACGCAGTGCGCTGACGAACACTGAAGCTTTCTTT	CAGKRSALTNTEAFF
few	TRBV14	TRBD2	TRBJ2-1	TGTGCCAGCAGCCCTAGGACTAGCGGGGGACTTGAGCAGTTCTTC	CASSPRTSGGLEQFF
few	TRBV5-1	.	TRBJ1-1	TGCGCCAGCAGCTTGGAGTGGGGCAGTAACACTGAAGCTTTCTTT	CASSLEWGSNTEAFF
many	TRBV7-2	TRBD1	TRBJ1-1	TGTGCCAGCAGACTGAGACAGGGAAAGGACACTGAAGCTTTCTTT	CASRLRQGKDTEAFF
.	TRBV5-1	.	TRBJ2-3	TGCGCCAGCAGCACCGGGACTCACTTCACAGATACGCAGTATTTT	CASSTGTHFTDTQYF
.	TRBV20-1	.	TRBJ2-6	TGCAGTGCTCCATCGGGACACTTGAGCTCTGGGGCCAACGTCCTGACTTTC	CSAPSGHLSSGANVLTF
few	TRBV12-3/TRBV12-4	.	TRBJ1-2	TGTGCCAGCAGCCCCTCGGGACTACCTCAGTTCGACTTC	CASSPSGLPQFDF
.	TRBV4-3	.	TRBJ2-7	TGCGCCAGCAGCCAAGGGCTGGAGTGGTCCTACGAGCAGTACTTC	CASSQGLEWSYEQYF
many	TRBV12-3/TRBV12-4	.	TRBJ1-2	TGTGCCAGCAGTTTCGGGGGGAGGAGTGGCTACACCTTC	CASSFGGRSGYTF
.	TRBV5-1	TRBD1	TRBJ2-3	TGCGCCAGCAGCAACCAGGGGGCAGATACGCAGTATTTT	CASSNQGADTQYF
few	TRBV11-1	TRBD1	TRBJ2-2	TGTGCCAGCAGCCCTCCCGGAGAAGGGGGCTGTTTTTTT	CASSPPGEGGCFF